This entry is about one TCR beta chain. Its antigen is currently not known. Base qualities were left out, and no much larger clone turns up one base away. This entry comes from a study of blood T cell repertoires in COVID-19 (dated by TCRdb to 2018 to 2021). At the level of the whole study: Samples covering the acute and convalescent phases of COVID-19 were provided by collaborators in the United States, Italy and Spain. Where HLA class I and class II types were available, the types were taken from metadata supplied by the sample provider, not from assay-based typing. The dataset comprised deeply sampled blood TCRbeta repertoires from subjects exposed to, actively infected with, or recovered from COVID-19. The repertoires were released in a freely available public database intended as a resource for research on the immune response to SARS-CoV-2. Nearly every sample came with metadata listing a de-identified subject ID, COVID-19 status, age in years and sex. The prospective study material was composed of cDNA or gDNA derived from T cells, B-cell-depleted T cells, or PBMCs. Samples came from the ongoing ImmuneRACE study (first 160 participants) plus 1,254 subjects from 6 global collaborators.

What the research found in general, with its limitations: How much clinical and demographic metadata was included differed by source and by participant, and the metadata was provided uncurated.

From the cysteine through the phenylalanine, the CDR3 covers 15 amino acids. Just CDR3 DNA is preserved here, 45 bases in frame from base 1. V was cut back by 3 bases and J by 0 bases, leaving a gap of 9 bases between them. CDR1 and CDR2 were assigned from the germline V gene (reference sequence) as LGHDT and YNNKEL. TCRbeta CDR3 regions were amplified from genomic DNA using the immunoSEQ Assay, a bias-controlled multiplex PCR. Concerning the study's data processing: Nucleated cell counts per sample were estimated from amplification of reference gene primers within the assay. To quantify the absolute abundance of each unique TCRbeta CDR3 rearrangement, sequence reads were collapsed and filtered. For each sample, productive Simpson clonality was calculated as the square root of Simpson's diversity index over productive rearrangements. TCRdb obtained this table from immuneACCESS and retained in-frame rearrangements with V and J assigned. These tables miss some clones; where compared with another copy, unresolved V genes account for less than half of the shortfall, and the remainder is unexplained. Clonal size and the V and J genes are those of that table, whereas D and trimming came from the DNA. The sample includes about 220,000 clones, with almost 85% observed a single time. About 2.5% of the sample is in the top ten clones.

One collaborating source in Seattle enrolled patients during active infection and followed them longitudinally through the course of disease. Each collaborating institution followed its own protocols to collect whole blood in K2EDTA tubes. For TCRbeta analysis, collaborators shipped samples in one of three forms: frozen whole blood, isolated PBMCs, or DNA extracted from either of those sample types. This clonotype originated in an older woman with COVID-19, enrolled during active disease. The rearranged segments are TRBV3-1 (or the pseudogene TRBV3-2) and TRBJ1-5; TRBD1 is a weak D gene call, 6 bases matching. Sequenced: peripheral blood. The nucleotide sequence reads TGTGCCAGCAGCCATGACAGGAATAGCAATCAGCCCCAGCATTTT. Its translation reads: CASSHDRNSNQPQHF.